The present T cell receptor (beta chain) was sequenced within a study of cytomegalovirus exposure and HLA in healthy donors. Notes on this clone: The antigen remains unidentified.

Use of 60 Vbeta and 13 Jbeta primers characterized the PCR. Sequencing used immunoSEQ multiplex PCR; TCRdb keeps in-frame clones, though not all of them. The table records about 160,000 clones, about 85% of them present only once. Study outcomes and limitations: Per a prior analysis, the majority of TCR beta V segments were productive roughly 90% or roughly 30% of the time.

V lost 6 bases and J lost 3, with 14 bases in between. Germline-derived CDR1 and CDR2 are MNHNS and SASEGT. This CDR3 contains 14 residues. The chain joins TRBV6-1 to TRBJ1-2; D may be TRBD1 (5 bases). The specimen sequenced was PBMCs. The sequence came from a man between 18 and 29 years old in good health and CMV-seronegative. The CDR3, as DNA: TGTGCCAGCAGCGGGTTTACAGGACACTATGGCTACACCTTC. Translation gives CASSGFTGHYGYTF.